A single TCR beta chain is shown here with its context. The data belong to a study of blood T cell repertoires in COVID-19. Across the study: Both acute and convalescent COVID-19 samples were obtained from the United States, Italy and Spain. PBMCs, B-cell-depleted T cells, or T cells provided the cDNA or gDNA that made up the material.

CDR3 length equals 15 residues. Unmatched junction bases numbered 8, after V lost 4 bases and J lost 6 bases. The germline V gene has CDR1 ENHRY and CDR2 SYGVKD. In the original workflow: Amplification of reference gene primers was used by the study to estimate nucleated cell counts. The method was immunoSEQ multiplex PCR; TCRdb's version includes in-frame clones alone and lacks a portion of them. The DNA was the basis for D and trimming; V, J and clone size are from that table. Here the sample spans over 300,000 clones, about 90% being singletons. This chain uses TRBV10-3 with TRBJ2-1; the match to TRBD2 covers 8 bases. The sample comprised peripheral blood. The receptor was derived from a man aged 40-49 years with acute or convalescent COVID-19. CDR3 coding DNA: TGTGCCATCAGTGTATTCGGGGGGGACTTCAATGAGCAGTTCTTC. Protein: CAISVFGGDFNEQFF.